Presented here are 3 T cell receptor beta chains from one specimen sequenced in a study of blood T cell repertoires in COVID-19. Some clones are missing from TCRdb's copy, which holds only in-frame ones; the method was immunoSEQ multiplex PCR. The data contain fewer than 90,000 clones, 86% of them singletons. Sequencing used peripheral blood. The receptors were sampled from a man in his fifties with active or convalescent COVID-19.

The chain has TRBV7-2 and TRBJ2-3; D remains unclear. Germline lookup yields CDR1 SGHTA and CDR2 FQGNSA. V was cut by 3 bases and J by 4 bases, with 20 bases left in between. This CDR3 region has 17 residues. The CDR3, as DNA: TGTGCCAGCAGCTTTATTCCCCCCCACAGTCCCCCAGATACGCAGTATTTT. This gives the protein CASSFIPPHSPPDTQYF.

This clone was observed a handful of times. V gene TRBV19 combines with J gene TRBJ2-6; the match to TRBD1 covers 11 bases. The germline V gene has CDR1 LNHDA and CDR2 SQIVND (reference sequence). There are 20 residues in the CDR3. V was pared by 7 bases and J by 3 bases, with 17 bases of the junction left unmatched. The CDR3 spells CASTRETGTGGVDGANVLTF. Here the CDR3 DNA reads TGTGCCAGTACGAGGGAAACCGGGACAGGGGGTGTTGATGGGGCCAACGTCCTGACTTTC.

The gene calls are TRBV28 and TRBJ1-6, with D possibly matching TRBD1 (5 bases). Germline assignment: CDR1 MDHEN and CDR2 SYDVKM. V shed 2 bases and J shed 4 bases, with 9 bases lying between them. The CDR3 covers 15 residues. The CDR3 region has the DNA TGTGCCAGCAGTTTACTAGGGGCTTATAATTCACCCCTCCACTTT. Amino acid sequence: CASSLLGAYNSPLHF.